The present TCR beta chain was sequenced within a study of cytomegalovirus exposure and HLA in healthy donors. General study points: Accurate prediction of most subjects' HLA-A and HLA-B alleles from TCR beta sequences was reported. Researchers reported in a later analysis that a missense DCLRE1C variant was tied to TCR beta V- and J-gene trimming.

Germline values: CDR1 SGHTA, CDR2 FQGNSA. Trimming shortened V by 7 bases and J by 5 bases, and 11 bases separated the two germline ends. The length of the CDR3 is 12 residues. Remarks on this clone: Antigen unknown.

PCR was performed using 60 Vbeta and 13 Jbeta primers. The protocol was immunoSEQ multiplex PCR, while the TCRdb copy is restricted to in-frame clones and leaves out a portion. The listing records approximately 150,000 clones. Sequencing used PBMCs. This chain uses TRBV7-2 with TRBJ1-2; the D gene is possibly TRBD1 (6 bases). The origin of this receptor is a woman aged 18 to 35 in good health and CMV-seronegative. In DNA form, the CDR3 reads TGTGCCAGCACTGGGACAAATTATGGCTACACCTTC. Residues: CASTGTNYGYTF. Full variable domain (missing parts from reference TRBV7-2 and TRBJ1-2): GAGVSQSPSNKVTEKGKDVELRCDPISGHTALYWYRQSLGQGLEFLIYFQGNSAPDKSGLPSDRFSAERTGGSVSTLTIQRTQQEDSAVYLCASTGTNYGYTFGSGTRLTVV.